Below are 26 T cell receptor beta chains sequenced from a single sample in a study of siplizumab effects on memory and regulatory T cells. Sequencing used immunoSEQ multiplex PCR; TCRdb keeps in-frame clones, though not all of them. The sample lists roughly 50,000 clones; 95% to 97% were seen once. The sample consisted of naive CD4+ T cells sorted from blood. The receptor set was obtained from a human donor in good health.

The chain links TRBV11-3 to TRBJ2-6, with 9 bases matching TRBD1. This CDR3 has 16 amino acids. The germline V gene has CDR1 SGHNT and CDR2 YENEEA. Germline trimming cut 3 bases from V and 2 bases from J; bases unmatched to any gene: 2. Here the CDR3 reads CASSLGQGAGANVLTF. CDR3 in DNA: TGTGCCAGCAGCTTGGGACAGGGTGCTGGGGCCAACGTCCTGACTTTC. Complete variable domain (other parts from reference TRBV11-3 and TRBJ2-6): EAGVVQSPRYKIIEKKQPVAFWCNPISGHNTLYWYLQNLGQGPELLIRYENEEAVDDSQLPKDRFSAERLKGVDSTLKIQPAELGDSAVYLCASSLGQGAGANVLTFGAGSRLTVL.

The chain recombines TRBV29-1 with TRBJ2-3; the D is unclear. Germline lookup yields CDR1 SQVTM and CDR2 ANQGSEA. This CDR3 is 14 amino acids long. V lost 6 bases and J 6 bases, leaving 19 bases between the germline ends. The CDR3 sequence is CSVPIRPSRDTQYF. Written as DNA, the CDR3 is TGCAGCGTCCCCATTCGGCCCAGCCGCGATACGCAGTATTTT.

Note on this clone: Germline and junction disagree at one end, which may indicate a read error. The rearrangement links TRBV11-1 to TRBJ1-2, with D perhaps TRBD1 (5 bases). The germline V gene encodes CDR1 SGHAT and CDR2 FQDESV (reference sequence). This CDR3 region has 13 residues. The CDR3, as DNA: TGTGCCAGCAGTTCTGGGGCATCGCTTTCCCCTCTCTTC. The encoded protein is CASSSGASLSPLF. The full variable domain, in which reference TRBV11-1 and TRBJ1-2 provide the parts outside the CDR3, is EAEVAQSPRYKITEKSQAVAFWCDPISGHATLYWYRQILGQGPELLVQFQDESVVDDSQLPKDRFSAERLKGVDSTLKIQPAELGDSAMYLCASSSGASLSPLFGSGTRLTVV.

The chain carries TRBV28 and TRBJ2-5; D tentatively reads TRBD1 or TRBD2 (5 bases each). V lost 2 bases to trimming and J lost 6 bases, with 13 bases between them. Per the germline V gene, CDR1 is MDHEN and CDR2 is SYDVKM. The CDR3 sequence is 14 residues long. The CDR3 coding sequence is TGTGCCAGCAGTTTAGCGGAACTGGGACAGACCCAGTACTTC. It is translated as CASSLAELGQTQYF.

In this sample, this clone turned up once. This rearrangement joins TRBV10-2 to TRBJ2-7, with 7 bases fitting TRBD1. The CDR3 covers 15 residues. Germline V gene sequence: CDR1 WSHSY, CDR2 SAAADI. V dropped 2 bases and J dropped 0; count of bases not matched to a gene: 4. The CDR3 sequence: CASSENGQDSYEQYF. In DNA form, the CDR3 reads TGCGCCAGCAGTGAGAATGGACAGGACTCCTACGAGCAGTACTTC.

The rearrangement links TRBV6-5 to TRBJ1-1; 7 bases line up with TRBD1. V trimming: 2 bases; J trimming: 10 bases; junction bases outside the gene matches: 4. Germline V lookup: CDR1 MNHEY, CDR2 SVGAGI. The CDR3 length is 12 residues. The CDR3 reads CASSYPTGTAFF. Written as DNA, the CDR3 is TGTGCCAGCAGTTACCCGACAGGGACAGCTTTCTTT.

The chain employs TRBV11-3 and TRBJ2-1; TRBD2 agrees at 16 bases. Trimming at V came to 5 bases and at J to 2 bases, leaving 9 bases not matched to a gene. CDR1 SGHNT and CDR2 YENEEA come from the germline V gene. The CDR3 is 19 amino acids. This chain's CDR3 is CASSRSGTSGRGTYNEQFF. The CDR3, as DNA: TGTGCCAGCAGCCGGAGCGGGACTAGCGGGAGGGGAACCTACAATGAGCAGTTCTTC. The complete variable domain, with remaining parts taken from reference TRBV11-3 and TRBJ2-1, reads EAGVVQSPRYKIIEKKQPVAFWCNPISGHNTLYWYLQNLGQGPELLIRYENEEAVDDSQLPKDRFSAERLKGVDSTLKIQPAELGDSAVYLCASSRSGTSGRGTYNEQFFGPGTRLTVL.

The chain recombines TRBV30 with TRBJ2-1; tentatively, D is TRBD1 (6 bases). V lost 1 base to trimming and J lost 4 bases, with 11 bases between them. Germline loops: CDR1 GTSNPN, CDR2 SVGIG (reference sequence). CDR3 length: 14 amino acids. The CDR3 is CAWSGGLLYNEQFF. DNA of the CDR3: TGTGCCTGGAGTGGGGGGCTATTATACAATGAGCAGTTCTTC.

The DNA for the CDR3 is TGTGCCAGCAGCCCGGACAGGGAACGTAGGGGCTACACCTTC. Its translation is CASSPDRERRGYTF. This chain links TRBV6-5 with TRBJ1-2; 8 positions agree with TRBD1. The V gene end was trimmed by 6 bases and the J gene end by 8 bases; junction bases not matched to a gene: 11. CDR1 and CDR2 (germline): MNHEY, SVGAGI. This CDR3 has 14 amino acids.

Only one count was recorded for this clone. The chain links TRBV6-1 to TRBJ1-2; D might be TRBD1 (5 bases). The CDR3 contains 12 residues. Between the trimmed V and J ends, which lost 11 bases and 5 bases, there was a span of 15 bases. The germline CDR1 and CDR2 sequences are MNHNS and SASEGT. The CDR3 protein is CARGEGLYGYTF. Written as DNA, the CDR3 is TGTGCCCGAGGGGAGGGTCTGTATGGCTACACCTTC.

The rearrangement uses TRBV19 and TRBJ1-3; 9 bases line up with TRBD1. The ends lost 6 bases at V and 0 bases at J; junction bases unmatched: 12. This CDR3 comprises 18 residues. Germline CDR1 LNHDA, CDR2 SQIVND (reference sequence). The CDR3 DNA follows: TGTGCCAGTAGCTGGTACCCCGGACAGGGGAACTCTGGAAACACCATATATTTT. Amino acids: CASSWYPGQGNSGNTIYF.

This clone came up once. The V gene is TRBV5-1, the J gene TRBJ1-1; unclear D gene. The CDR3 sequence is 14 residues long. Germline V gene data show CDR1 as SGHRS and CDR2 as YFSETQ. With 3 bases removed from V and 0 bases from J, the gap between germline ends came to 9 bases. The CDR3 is CASSYTGVNTEAFF. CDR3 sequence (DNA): TGCGCCAGCAGCTATACCGGGGTGAACACTGAAGCTTTCTTT.

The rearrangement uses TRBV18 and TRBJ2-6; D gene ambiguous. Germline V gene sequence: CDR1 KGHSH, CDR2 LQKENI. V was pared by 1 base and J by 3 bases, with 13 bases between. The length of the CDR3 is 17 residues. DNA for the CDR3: TGTGCCAGCTCACCACTCTCGGGCCAGATTGGGGCCAACGTCCTGACTTTC. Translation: CASSPLSGQIGANVLTF. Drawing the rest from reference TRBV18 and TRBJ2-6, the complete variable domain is NAGVMQNPRHLVRRRGQEARLRCSPMKGHSHVYWYRQLPEEGLKFMVYLQKENIIDESGMPKERFSAEFPKEGPSILRIQQVVRGDSAAYFCASSPLSGQIGANVLTFGAGSRLTVL.

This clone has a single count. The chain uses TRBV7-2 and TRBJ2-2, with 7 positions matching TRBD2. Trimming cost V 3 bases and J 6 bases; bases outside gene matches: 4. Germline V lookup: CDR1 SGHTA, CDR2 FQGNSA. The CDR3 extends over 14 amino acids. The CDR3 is CASSLAGVPGELFF. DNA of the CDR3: TGTGCCAGCAGCTTGGCGGGAGTTCCCGGGGAGCTGTTTTTT. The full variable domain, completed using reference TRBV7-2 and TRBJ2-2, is GAGVSQSPSNKVTEKGKDVELRCDPISGHTALYWYRQSLGQGLEFLIYFQGNSAPDKSGLPSDRFSAERTGGSVSTLTIQRTQQEDSAVYLCASSLAGVPGELFFGEGSRLTVL.

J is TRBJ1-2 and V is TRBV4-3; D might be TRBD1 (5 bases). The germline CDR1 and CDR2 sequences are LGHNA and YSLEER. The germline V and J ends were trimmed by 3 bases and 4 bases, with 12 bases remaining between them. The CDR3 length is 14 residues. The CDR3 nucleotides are TGCGCCAGCAGCCAGGATCTGGGGCGCTATGGCTACACCTTC. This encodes CASSQDLGRYGYTF.

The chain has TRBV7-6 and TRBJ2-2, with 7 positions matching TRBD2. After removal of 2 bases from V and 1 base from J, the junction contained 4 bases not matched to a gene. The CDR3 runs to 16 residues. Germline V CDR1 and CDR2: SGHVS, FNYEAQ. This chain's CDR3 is CASSLTSSGNTGELFF. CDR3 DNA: TGTGCCAGCAGCTTAACGTCTAGCGGGAACACCGGGGAGCTGTTTTTT. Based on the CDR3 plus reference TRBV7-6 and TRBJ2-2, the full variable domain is GAGVSQSPRYKVTKRGQDVALRCDPISGHVSLYWYRQALGQGPEFLTYFNYEAQQDKSGLPNDRFSAERPEGSISTLTIQRTEQRDSAMYRCASSLTSSGNTGELFFGEGSRLTVL.

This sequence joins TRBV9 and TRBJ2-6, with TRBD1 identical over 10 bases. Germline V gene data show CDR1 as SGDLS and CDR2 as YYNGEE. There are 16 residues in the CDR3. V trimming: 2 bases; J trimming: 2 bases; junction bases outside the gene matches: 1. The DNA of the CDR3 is TGTGCCAGCAGCGTGACAGGGGGCCCTGGGGCCAACGTCCTGACTTTC. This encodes CASSVTGGPGANVLTF.

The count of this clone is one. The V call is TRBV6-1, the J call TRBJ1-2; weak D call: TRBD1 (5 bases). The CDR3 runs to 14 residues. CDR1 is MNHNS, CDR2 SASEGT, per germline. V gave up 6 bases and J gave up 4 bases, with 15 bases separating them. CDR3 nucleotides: TGTGCCAGCAGGAAAATAGGGACGGCCTATGGCTACACCTTC. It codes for CASRKIGTAYGYTF.

The CDR3 DNA follows: TGTGCCAGCAGCTTGGAAGGGGCCGGTGAGCAGTTCTTC. Translating gives CASSLEGAGEQFF. The chain links TRBV11-2 to TRBJ2-1; D is perhaps TRBD1 (5 bases). The CDR3 length is 13 residues. Trimming pared 3 bases from V and 9 bases from J, leaving 12 bases between. CDR1 and CDR2 from the germline V gene are SGHAT and FQNNGV.

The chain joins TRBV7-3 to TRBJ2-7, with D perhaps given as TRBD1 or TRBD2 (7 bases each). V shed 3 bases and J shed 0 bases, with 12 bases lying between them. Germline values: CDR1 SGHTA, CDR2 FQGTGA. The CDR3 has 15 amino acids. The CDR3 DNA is TGTGCCAGCAGCTTCCAGGGGGGGCGCTCCTACGAGCAGTACTTC. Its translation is CASSFQGGRSYEQYF. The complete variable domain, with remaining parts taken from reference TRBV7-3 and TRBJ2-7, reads GAGVSQTPSNKVTEKGKYVELRCDPISGHTALYWYRQSLGQGPEFLIYFQGTGAADDSGLPNDRFFAVRPEGSVSTLKIQRTERGDSAVYLCASSFQGGRSYEQYFGPGTRLTVT.

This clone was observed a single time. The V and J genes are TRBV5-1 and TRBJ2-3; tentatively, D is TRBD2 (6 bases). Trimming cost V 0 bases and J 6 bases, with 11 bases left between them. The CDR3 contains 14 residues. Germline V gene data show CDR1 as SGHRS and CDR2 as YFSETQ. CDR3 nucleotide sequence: TGCGCCAGCAGCTTGGTGGAGGGATGGGATACGCAGTATTTT. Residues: CASSLVEGWDTQYF. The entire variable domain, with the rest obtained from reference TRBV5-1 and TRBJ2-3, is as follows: KAGVTQTPRYLIKTRGQQVTLSCSPISGHRSVSWYQQTPGQGLQFLFEYFSETQRNKGNFPGRFSGRQFSNSRSEMNVSTLELGDSALYLCASSLVEGWDTQYFGPGTRLTVL.

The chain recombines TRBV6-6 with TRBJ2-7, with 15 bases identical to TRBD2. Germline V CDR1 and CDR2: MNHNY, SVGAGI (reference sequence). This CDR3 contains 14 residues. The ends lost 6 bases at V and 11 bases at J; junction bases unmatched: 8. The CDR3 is CASSSGLAGGPEYF. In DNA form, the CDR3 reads TGTGCCAGCAGCTCTGGACTAGCGGGAGGGCCCGAGTACTTC.

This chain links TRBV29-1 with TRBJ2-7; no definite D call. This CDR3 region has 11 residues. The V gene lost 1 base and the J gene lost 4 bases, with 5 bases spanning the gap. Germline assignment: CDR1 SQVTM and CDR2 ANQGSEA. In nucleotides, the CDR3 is TGCAGCGTTGAAGGGGCTTACGAGCAGTACTTC. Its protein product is CSVEGAYEQYF.

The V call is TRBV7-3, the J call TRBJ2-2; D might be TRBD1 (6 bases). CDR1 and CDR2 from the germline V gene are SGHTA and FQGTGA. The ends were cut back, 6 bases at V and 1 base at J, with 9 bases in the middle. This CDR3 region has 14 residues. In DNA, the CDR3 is TGTGCCAGCAGGGAGACAGGGAACACCGGGGAGCTGTTTTTT. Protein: CASRETGNTGELFF.

The CDR3, as DNA: TGTGCCAGCAGCACTTTGGCCGGGAGAGGGGAGCAGTACTTC. It encodes CASSTLAGRGEQYF. The chain joins TRBV7-2 to TRBJ2-7; D perhaps matches TRBD2 (6 bases). The germline V and J ends were trimmed by 5 bases and 7 bases, with 18 bases remaining between them. This CDR3 is built from 14 residues. CDR1 and CDR2 from the germline V gene are SGHTA and FQGNSA.

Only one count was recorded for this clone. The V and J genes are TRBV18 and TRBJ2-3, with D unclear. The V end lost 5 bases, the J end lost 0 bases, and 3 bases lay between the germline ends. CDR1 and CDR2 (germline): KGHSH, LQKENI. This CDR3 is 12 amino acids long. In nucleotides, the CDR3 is TGTGCCAGCTCAGCTAGCACAGATACGCAGTATTTT. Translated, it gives CASSASTDTQYF.